These 23 T cell receptor beta chains originate from one sample sequenced in a study of T cells in Graves' hyperthyroidism and ophthalmopathy. Amplification yielded TCR beta CDR3 regions, with RNA transcripts as the source. Using the HTBI primer set, a first-round RT-PCR was run on the TCR CDR3. TCRdb reprocessed the multiplex PCR reads via MiXCR and lists one record per CDR3 protein. The sample includes roughly 520,000 distinct CDR3 sequences, less than 25% of them seen just once. Sequencing was done on a sample of blood. The receptors here all came from a woman in her twenties or thirties with Graves' ophthalmopathy.

As for this clonotype: The CDR3 ends on some other residue instead of the conserved phenylalanine or tryptophan, so this is likely a read error. The chain is built from TRBV27 and TRBJ1-1, with D unclear. Germline CDR1 MNHEY, CDR2 SMNVEV (reference sequence). Trimming took off 6 bases at V and 6 bases at J, with 14 bases between the two ends. The CDR3 spans 13 residues. The CDR3 spells CASSLKATAEAFY. CDR3 coding DNA: TGTGCCAGCAGCTTAAAGGCGACCGCTGAAGCTTTCTAT.

This clonotype was detected many times. This chain connects TRBV28 to TRBJ2-5; perhaps D is TRBD1 or TRBD2 (6 bases each). The CDR3 spans 14 residues. The germline V gene has CDR1 MDHEN and CDR2 SYDVKM. The V and J ends lost 5 bases and 4 bases respectively, with 14 bases between them. The CDR3 loop is CASSDGGLRETQYF. The CDR3, as DNA: TGTGCCAGCAGTGATGGGGGGCTTCGAGAGACCCAGTACTTC.

In its sample, this clonotype was seen a few times. The V and J genes are TRBV6-5 and TRBJ2-6; D ambiguous. CDR1 and CDR2 (germline): MNHEY, SVGAGI. This CDR3 has 16 residues. The V end lost 4 bases, the J end lost 1 base, and 11 bases lay between the germline ends. The CDR3 coding sequence is TGTGCCAGCAGTTTCTCTTACACATCTGGGGCCAACGTCCTGACTTTC. As protein: CASSFSYTSGANVLTF.

The sample holds a few counts of this clonotype. CDR3 sequence: CASSQFHRVAEAFF. The CDR3 nucleotides are TGTGCCAGCAGCCAATTTCATAGGGTAGCTGAAGCTTTCTTT. This chain uses TRBV16 with TRBJ1-1, with D unclear. Trimming removed 1 base from V and 6 bases from J, with 12 bases in between. The CDR3 loop spans 14 amino acids. Germline V lookup: CDR1 KGHSY, CDR2 FQNENV. Looking up the rest from reference TRBV16 and TRBJ1-1 gives the full variable domain: GEEVAQTPKHLVRGEGQKAKLYCAPIKGHSYVFWYQQVLKNEFKFLISFQNENVFDETGMPKERFSAKCLPNSPCSLEIQATKLEDSAVYFCASSQFHRVAEAFFGQGTRLTVV.

This clonotype was seen repeatedly, ten times or more. V gene TRBV12-3 or TRBV12-4 combines with J gene TRBJ2-7; 7 nucleotides agree with TRBD1. The junction had 10 bases not matched to a gene; V was cut back by 6 bases and J by 2 bases. The CDR3 is 15 amino acids. Written as DNA, the CDR3 is TGTGCCAGCAGCTTTCAGGGGGAGAGGGCCTACGAGCAGTACTTC. Amino acid sequence: CASSFQGERAYEQYF.

The rearrangement links TRBV27 to TRBJ1-5, with a weak D call TRBD1 (6 bases). The germline V gene has CDR1 MNHEY and CDR2 SMNVEV (reference sequence). CDR3 length: 14 residues. The ends were cut back, 9 bases at V and 9 bases at J, with 21 bases in the middle. CDR3 loop: CASGGTGAGGPQHF. CDR3 nucleotides: TGTGCCAGTGGGGGTACGGGGGCAGGAGGGCCCCAGCATTTT.

This clonotype was seen ten or more times. The chain uses TRBV20-1 and TRBJ2-7; perhaps TRBD1 as D (6 bases). There are 12 residues in the CDR3. Germline values: CDR1 DFQATT, CDR2 SNEGSKA (reference sequence). Trimming removed 3 bases from V and 4 bases from J, with 10 bases in between. The CDR3 bases are TGCAGTGCTAGGCCACAGGGTTACGAGCAGTACTTC. It yields the protein CSARPQGYEQYF.

This clonotype was observed many times. The chain joins TRBV5-5 to TRBJ1-5; 10 positions agree with TRBD1. Germline trimming cut 4 bases from V and 6 bases from J; bases unmatched to any gene: 10. The CDR3 sequence is 16 residues long. Germline-derived CDR1 and CDR2 are SGHKS and YYEKEE (reference sequence). The CDR3 region has the DNA TGTGCCAGCAGCCTACTTTGGACAGGGGGAACTCAGCCCCAGCATTTT. It is translated as CASSLLWTGGTQPQHF.

This clonotype has a count of ten or more. V usage is TRBV6-5 and J usage is TRBJ1-1; D gene ambiguous. Deletions cut 0 bases from V and 8 bases from J, with 7 bases between. The CDR3 totals 12 residues. CDR1 and CDR2 from the germline V gene are MNHEY and SVGAGI. The CDR3 sequence is CASSYSKGEAFF. CDR3 sequence (DNA): TGTGCCAGCAGTTACTCGAAGGGCGAAGCTTTCTTT.

The sample holds a few counts of this clonotype. DNA for the CDR3: TGTGCCAGCAGTTCCCGGGAGGGGACTGAAGCTTTCTTT. It is translated as CASSSREGTEAFF. This rearrangement joins TRBV6-2 or TRBV6-3 to TRBJ1-1; a weak D match, TRBD1 (5 bases). The CDR3 is 13 residues long. Germline V lookup: CDR1 MNHEY, CDR2 SVGEGT. With 4 bases removed from V and 5 bases from J, the gap between germline ends came to 11 bases.

By share, this clonotype ranks as medium-sized. The chain joins TRBV20-1 to TRBJ1-2; D is unresolved. The V and J ends lost 0 bases and 0 bases respectively, with 8 bases between them. Germline V gives CDR1 DFQATT, CDR2 SNEGSKA (reference sequence). This CDR3 contains 14 residues. CDR3: CSARDHGANYGYTF. DNA for the CDR3: TGCAGTGCTAGAGATCATGGGGCTAACTATGGCTACACCTTC.

This clonotype appeared many times. The chain employs TRBV20-1 and TRBJ2-7; no clear D. The CDR3 runs to 11 residues. V gave up 6 bases and J gave up 4 bases, with 10 bases separating them. Germline V CDR1 and CDR2: DFQATT, SNEGSKA (reference sequence). CDR3 protein: CSAPHTYEQYF. CDR3 in DNA: TGCAGTGCCCCACACACGTACGAGCAGTACTTC.

This clonotype showed up many times. The genes are TRBV29-1 and TRBJ2-5, with no clear D. Trimming cost V 6 bases and J 4 bases, with 9 bases left between them. CDR3 length equals 11 residues. Germline CDR1 SQVTM, CDR2 ANQGSEA. The CDR3 DNA reads as TGCAGCGTCGATCGGTCAGAGACCCAGTACTTC. Its protein is CSVDRSETQYF.

This chain connects TRBV11-2 to TRBJ2-7; 7 bases are a match to TRBD1. Germline values: CDR1 SGHAT, CDR2 FQNNGV. With 2 bases clipped from V and 4 bases from J, the junction kept 5 bases outside the gene matches. The CDR3 has 14 amino acids. The CDR3 reads CASSLQGGGYEQYF. CDR3 coding DNA: TGTGCCAGCAGCTTACAAGGGGGCGGTTACGAGCAGTACTTC.

This clonotype appeared many times. This chain joins TRBV30 and TRBJ1-1; 8 nucleotides align to TRBD1. The CDR3 extends over 14 amino acids. Losses at the gene ends were 2 bases for V and 3 bases for J; bases not matched to a gene: 5. Germline V CDR1 and CDR2: GTSNPN, SVGIG (reference sequence). This CDR3 reads CAWSQGAMDTEAFF. The CDR3, as DNA: TGTGCCTGGAGTCAGGGGGCAATGGACACTGAAGCTTTCTTT.

This clonotype was observed a few times. The chain links TRBV20-1 to TRBJ1-2; D may be TRBD1 (5 bases). Germline CDR1 DFQATT, CDR2 SNEGSKA (reference sequence). Trimming pared 3 bases from V and 4 bases from J, leaving 12 bases between. The CDR3 has 13 amino acids. CDR3 sequence: CSARIPQGYGYTF. The DNA for the CDR3 is TGCAGTGCTAGGATCCCCCAGGGCTATGGCTACACCTTC.

This clonotype was seen a handful of times. J is TRBJ2-5 and V is TRBV30; possible D gene TRBD2, 6 bases. The V gene's germline CDR1 is GTSNPN and CDR2 SVGIG (reference sequence). The CDR3 runs to 14 residues. V shed 7 bases and J shed 5 bases, with 20 bases lying between them. The CDR3, as DNA: TGTGCCTCGCACAGTGGGGGACTTTGGGAGACCCAGTACTTC. Its translation: CASHSGGLWETQYF.

This clonotype has more than one count but fewer than ten. The chain carries TRBV27 and TRBJ2-2, with 10 bases lining up with TRBD2. The CDR3 runs to 16 residues. V was pared by 5 bases and J by 3 bases, with 6 bases of the junction left unmatched. The germline gives CDR1 MNHEY, CDR2 SMNVEV (reference sequence). The CDR3 DNA reads as TGTGCCAGCAGTCCATCAAGCGGGAGGGACACCGGGGAGCTGTTTTTT. It encodes CASSPSSGRDTGELFF.

This clonotype was detected many times. The chain is built from TRBV20-1 and TRBJ1-1; D remains unclear. CDR1 DFQATT and CDR2 SNEGSKA come from the germline V gene (reference sequence). The CDR3 is made up of 14 amino acids. V dropped 3 bases and J dropped 0 bases, with 11 bases sitting between them. Here the CDR3 DNA reads TGCAGTGCTAGGGTGGGATTGATGAACACTGAAGCTTTCTTT. It yields the protein CSARVGLMNTEAFF.

This chain joins TRBV4-1 and TRBJ1-5, with 7 bases lining up with TRBD1. The CDR3 covers 17 residues. Trimming removed 2 bases from V and 5 bases from J; junction bases left unmatched: 12. The V gene's germline CDR1 is MGHRA and CDR2 YSYEKL. The CDR3 bases are TGCGCCAGCAGCCAACCCGGGAGGGGGCGATTAGATCAGCCCCAGCATTTT. Protein: CASSQPGRGRLDQPQHF.

The V call is TRBV15, the J call TRBJ2-5, with a possible D match to TRBD2 (6 bases). This CDR3 contains 15 residues. V lost 0 bases to trimming and J lost 1 base, with 9 bases between them. From germline, CDR1 is LNHNV and CDR2 YYDKDF (reference sequence). The CDR3 DNA reads TGTGCCACCAGCAGAGATCGGGGGTCCCAAGAGACCCAGTACTTC. This sequence encodes CATSRDRGSQETQYF. Variable domain in full (rest from reference TRBV15 and TRBJ2-5): DAMVIQNPRYQVTQFGKPVTLSCSQTLNHNVMYWYQQKSSQAPKLLFHYYDKDFNNEADTPDNFQSRRPNTSFCFLDIRSPGLGDTAMYLCATSRDRGSQETQYFGPGTRLLVL.

The rearrangement joins TRBV13 to TRBJ2-5; D perhaps matches TRBD2 (6 bases). CDR3 length equals 16 residues. Germline loops: CDR1 PRHDT, CDR2 FYEKMQ (reference sequence). The ends were cut back, 0 bases at V and 5 bases at J, with 16 bases in the middle. CDR3: CASSLGLGRGHETQYF. The CDR3 DNA is TGTGCCAGCAGCTTAGGCCTAGGGCGGGGCCACGAGACCCAGTACTTC. Complete variable domain (other parts from reference TRBV13 and TRBJ2-5): AAGVIQSPRHLIKEKRETATLKCYPIPRHDTVYWYQQGPGQDPQFLISFYEKMQSDKGSIPDRFSAQQFSDYHSELNMSSLELGDSALYFCASSLGLGRGHETQYFGPGTRLLVL.

This clonotype was seen more than once but under ten times. Here the CDR3 omits its conserved ending phenylalanine or tryptophan, so a read error is the likely source. This chain links TRBV6-5 with TRBJ1-2; D is ambiguous. The CDR3 has 15 amino acids. The germline V gene has CDR1 MNHEY and CDR2 SVGAGI. V gave up 0 bases and J gave up 5 bases, with 13 bases separating them. This chain's CDR3 is CASSYSRGGSYGYTL. CDR3 DNA sequence: TGTGCCAGCAGTTACTCGCGAGGCGGTTCTTATGGCTACACCCTC.